This is a list of T cell receptor beta chains from one sample in a study of T cells in Graves' hyperthyroidism and ophthalmopathy. MiXCR, run by TCRdb on the multiplex PCR reads, gives a single entry per CDR3 protein. This table holds over 650,000 distinct CDR3 sequences, about a sixth found once. Material: blood. The receptors stem from a man aged 18 to 35 with Graves' hyperthyroidism. Both conserved end residues are trimmed from each CDR3. The order of the fields is J gene, V gene, CDR3 protein.

j_call: TRBJ2-3
v_call: TRBV20-1
cdr3_aa: SVGASPDTQY

j_call: TRBJ1-2
v_call: TRBV29-1
cdr3_aa: SVEGGEGHYGYT

j_call: TRBJ1-1
v_call: TRBV12-3/TRBV12-4
cdr3_aa: ASSQGGPEAF

j_call: TRBJ1-5
v_call: TRBV12-3/TRBV12-4
cdr3_aa: AGSLGQGYQPQH

j_call: TRBJ2-5
v_call: TRBV30
cdr3_aa: AWGRGQEAQY

j_call: TRBJ2-1
v_call: TRBV4-1
cdr3_aa: ASSQERLASDEQF

j_call: TRBJ2-1
v_call: TRBV19
cdr3_aa: ASSSGQGIYNEQF

j_call: TRBJ2-1
v_call: TRBV11-1
cdr3_aa: ASSLAMREQF

j_call: TRBJ1-1
v_call: TRBV4-2
cdr3_aa: ASSQDSTNTEAF

j_call: TRBJ2-3
v_call: TRBV20-1
cdr3_aa: SAGSRANTDAQY

j_call: TRBJ2-3
v_call: TRBV4-2
cdr3_aa: ASSHWDRGSDTQY

j_call: TRBJ1-5
v_call: TRBV19
cdr3_aa: ASSNTGIRQPQH

j_call: TRBJ2-1
v_call: TRBV9
cdr3_aa: ASTPGGPYNEQF

j_call: TRBJ2-2
v_call: TRBV11-1
cdr3_aa: ASSLTGTGELF

j_call: TRBJ1-5
v_call: TRBV28
cdr3_aa: ASSDRRGSNQPQH